The 15 T cell receptor beta chains reported below all come from one sample, sequenced in a study of blood T cells in healthy people across ages. Together with a sample-barcoded 5' primer, a J-beta primer mix was included in a second PCR lasting roughly 6 to 12 cycles. TCRdb ran MiXCR on the 5' RACE reads and lists one entry per CDR3 protein. This table holds 750,000 to 1,000,000 distinct CDR3 sequences, under 35% found once. This sample also belongs to another study, concerning T cells of mothers and their children.

The sequencing sample was made of blood. The receptor set was obtained from a woman aged 40 to 55 in good health.

In its sample, this clonotype was seen a few times. The gene calls are TRBV12-3 or TRBV12-4 and TRBJ1-5; D unclear. V gave up 3 bases and J gave up 3 bases, with 9 bases separating them. This CDR3 region has 14 residues. The CDR3: CASSFGGPNQPQHF. The CDR3 DNA sequence: TGTGCCAGCAGTTTCGGCGGGCCCAATCAGCCCCAGCATTTT.

V is TRBV7-8 and J is TRBJ2-3; no firm D call. Trimming removed 4 bases from V and 2 bases from J, with 10 bases in between. The CDR3 is made up of 14 amino acids. Looked up from germline, CDR1 is SGHVS and CDR2 is FQNEAQ. In nucleotides, the CDR3 is TGTGCCAGCAGCTGGGATCTGTCCACAGATACGCAGTATTTT. Amino acid sequence: CASSWDLSTDTQYF.

The gene calls are TRBV6-2 or TRBV6-3 and TRBJ2-1; 7 bases fit TRBD1. The J segment lost 2 bases and the V segment lost 5 bases, leaving 6 bases of the junction unmatched. Germline values: CDR1 MNHEY, CDR2 SVGEGT. CDR3 length: 15 amino acids. CDR3 residues: CASSLRTGTYNEQFF. CDR3 sequence (DNA): TGTGCCAGCAGTCTCCGGACAGGCACCTACAATGAGCAGTTCTTC.

The rearrangement joins TRBV29-1 to TRBJ2-3; 9 bases map to TRBD2. This CDR3 is built from 16 residues. The germline V gene has CDR1 SQVTM and CDR2 ANQGSEA. J was trimmed by 3 bases and V by 3 bases; bases with no gene match: 10. The chain's CDR3 is CSVDRRAGGWTDTQYF. Written as DNA, the CDR3 is TGCAGCGTTGACCGCCGCGCGGGAGGGTGGACAGATACGCAGTATTTT.

This clonotype was found a few times. The V call is TRBV20-1, the J call TRBJ2-1, with 10 nucleotides matching TRBD2. CDR3 length equals 17 residues. Looked up from germline, CDR1 is DFQATT and CDR2 is SNEGSKA (reference sequence). V shed 5 bases, J shed 0 bases, and the junction held 10 bases outside the gene matches. CDR3 sequence (DNA): TGCAGTGCTTTGACCAGCGGGGGGGTCTCCTCCTACAATGAGCAGTTCTTC. It encodes CSALTSGGVSSYNEQFF.

The J gene is TRBJ2-1, the V gene TRBV9; 8 nucleotides line up with TRBD1. The CDR3 has 16 amino acids. V lost 0 bases and J lost 7; bases outside the gene matches: 9. The germline V gene encodes CDR1 SGDLS and CDR2 YYNGEE. The CDR3 is CASSVAQGAPRNEQFF. The CDR3 DNA follows: TGTGCCAGCAGCGTAGCTCAGGGGGCGCCTCGGAATGAGCAGTTCTTC.

This clonotype was counted between two and nine times. This CDR3 is CASSLLVRGRADTQYF. In nucleotides, the CDR3 is TGTGCCAGCAGCTTATTAGTGAGGGGGCGCGCAGATACGCAGTATTTT. V usage is TRBV7-9 and J usage is TRBJ2-3, with 7 bases that match TRBD1. This CDR3 has 16 residues. V trimming: 2 bases; J trimming: 4 bases; junction bases outside the gene matches: 9. Germline CDR1 is SEHNR and CDR2 is FQNEAQ (reference sequence).

This chain connects TRBV7-6 to TRBJ1-6; D call uncertain. V was shortened by 2 bases and J by 6 bases, with 8 bases between the two germline ends. There are 14 residues in the CDR3. CDR1 is SGHVS and CDR2 is FNYEAQ in the germline V gene. CDR3 sequence: CASSLKQLNSPLHF. The CDR3 nucleotides are TGTGCCAGCAGCTTAAAACAGCTTAATTCACCCCTCCACTTT.

To note about this clonotype: With a much larger clone just one base away, this may be a read error. This sequence joins TRBV7-9 and TRBJ2-1; 9 nucleotides line up with TRBD1. This CDR3 has 16 amino acids. Germline V gene sequence: CDR1 SEHNR, CDR2 FQNEAQ (reference sequence). CDR3 sequence (DNA): TGTTCCAGCAGCTTCCTGGGACAGGGATTGCTTAATGAGCAGTTCTTC. It yields the protein CSSSFLGQGLLNEQFF.

J is TRBJ2-2 and V is TRBV10-3; the D gene could be TRBD1 or TRBD2 (5 bases each). The germline V and J ends were trimmed by 2 bases and 3 bases, with 10 bases remaining between them. CDR3 length: 15 residues. Per germline, CDR1 ENHRY and CDR2 SYGVKD. CDR3 residues: CAISEPRGDTGELFF. CDR3 DNA: TGTGCCATCAGTGAGCCAAGGGGAGACACCGGGGAGCTGTTTTTT.

This clonotype occurred once. A much larger clone is a single base away; this may be a read error. The chain employs TRBV5-1 and TRBJ1-4; perhaps TRBD1 as D (6 bases). Germline assignment: CDR1 SGHRS and CDR2 YFSETQ. This CDR3 has 16 amino acids. The CDR3 DNA follows: TGCGCCAGCAGCTTGGGAATCCGGGACACTGGTGAAAACCTGTTTTTT. Its translation is CASSLGIRDTGENLFF.

This CDR3 is CASNFGGSYNEQFF. The DNA for the CDR3 is TGCGCCAGCAACTTTGGGGGGTCCTACAATGAGCAGTTCTTC. The chain employs TRBV5-1 and TRBJ2-1; a possible D gene is TRBD2 (6 bases). The CDR3 is 14 amino acids. V was trimmed by 6 bases and J by 1 base, leaving 11 bases between them. Per the germline V gene, CDR1 is SGHRS and CDR2 is YFSETQ.

This clonotype was found a few times. The chain is built from TRBV28 and TRBJ2-4, with D possibly TRBD2 on 6 matching bases. The J call may not be correct, given that the DNA end is closer to TRBJ2-7. This CDR3 spans 15 amino acids. The V gene's germline CDR1 is MDHEN and CDR2 SYDVKM. The CDR3 DNA follows: TGTGCCAGCAGCTCGGACTCCAAGGGAGGCTACGAGCAGTACTTC. Translated: CASSSDSKGGYEQYF.

This clonotype showed up just a few times. The rearrangement links TRBV4-2 to TRBJ2-5, with D uncertain. Trimming shortened V by 4 bases and J by 0 bases, and 15 bases separated the two germline ends. CDR1 is LGHNA, CDR2 YNFKEQ, per germline. This CDR3 contains 16 residues. CDR3 coding DNA: TGTGCCAGCAGCCCGTTTACCGGTATCTACCAAGAGACCCAGTACTTC. Translating it yields CASSPFTGIYQETQYF.

This clonotype was counted a few times. The chain joins TRBV10-3 to TRBJ1-2; 9 bases fit TRBD1. Germline V lookup: CDR1 ENHRY, CDR2 SYGVKD. The CDR3 is 15 amino acids. The J segment lost 4 bases and the V segment lost 7 bases, leaving 10 bases of the junction unmatched. CDR3 DNA sequence: TGTGCCATCAACTCACAGGGGGCGGGCGGCTATGGCTACACCTTC. This gives the protein CAINSQGAGGYGYTF.